Listed below are T cell receptor beta chains from one sample, sequenced in a study of T cell repertoires in cytomegalovirus infection. No antigen is known for these receptors. TCRdb redid the calling of the reads with MiXCR, one entry per CDR3 protein. This table has approximately 1,000,000 distinct CDR3 sequences, about a third appearing once. The sequencing used cultured CD8+ T cells from PBMCs, collected from culture after CMV antigen stimulation. The receptors derive from a human donor in good health (CMV status not recorded). Some clones in this sample may be carry-over from other donors' samples. Both conserved end residues are part of each CDR3. D genes are given only for firm matches. For some rows the clone size is stated as once, few or many, or as a class when expanded; others skip it.

v_call	clone_size	d_call	j_call	cdr3_aa	cdr3_nt
TRBV12-3/TRBV12-4	few	TRBD1	TRBJ1-1	CASSLVRGLSEAFF	TGTGCCAGCAGTTTAGTAAGGGGGCTATCTGAAGCTTTCTTT
TRBV5-6	-	-	TRBJ1-2	CASSFPKQGRYGYTF	TGTGCCAGCAGCTTCCCCAAACAGGGCCGCTATGGCTACACCTTC
TRBV27	-	TRBD2	TRBJ2-7	CASSWRGGREQYF	TGTGCCAGCAGTTGGCGGGGGGGCCGCGAGCAGTACTTC
TRBV7-9	few	TRBD2	TRBJ2-7	CASWGTSGAYEQYF	TGTGCCAGCTGGGGGACTAGCGGGGCCTACGAGCAGTACTTC
TRBV5-6	-	TRBD1	TRBJ1-1	CASSRSGQFDRGTEAFF	TGTGCCAGCAGCCGATCGGGACAGTTCGACAGGGGCACTGAAGCTTTCTTT
TRBV25-1	-	-	TRBJ1-1	CASRKGEYTEAFF	TGTGCCAGCAGGAAGGGGGAGTACACTGAAGCTTTCTTT
TRBV19	-	TRBD1	TRBJ2-2	CASSSFYPGQGGTGELFF	TGTGCCAGTAGTTCATTCTATCCGGGACAGGGGGGCACCGGGGAGCTGTTTTTT
TRBV6-2/TRBV6-3	few	-	TRBJ2-2	CASSYPEVGELFF	TGTGCCAGCAGTTACCCCGAGGTCGGGGAGCTGTTTTTT
TRBV5-6	-	TRBD1	TRBJ1-2	CASSSPGQGELGYGYTF	TGTGCCAGCAGCTCTCCGGGACAGGGGGAATTGGGCTATGGCTACACCTTC
TRBV4-3	-	-	TRBJ1-2	CASSQLGTGSGGYGYTF	TGCGCCAGCAGCCAACTGGGAACAGGGTCGGGCGGCTATGGCTACACCTTC
TRBV14	-	TRBD1	TRBJ1-6	CASRTGQPNSPLHF	TGTGCCAGCAGAACGGGACAGCCGAATTCACCCCTCCACTTT
TRBV19	-	TRBD1	TRBJ2-4	CASSMHGQGVLGDKNIQYF	TGTGCCAGTAGTATGCACGGACAGGGGGTCTTGGGTGACAAAAACATTCAGTACTTC
TRBV7-9	few	-	TRBJ1-1	CASSSGPFPAFF	TGTGCCAGCAGCTCCGGGCCCTTCCCAGCTTTCTTT
TRBV2	-	-	TRBJ2-7	CASILGQLYEQYF	-
TRBV6-5	-	-	TRBJ1-1	CPSSARPTEAFF	TGTCCCAGCAGTGCCCGACCGACTGAAGCTTTCTTT
TRBV7-2	many	-	TRBJ2-1	CASSLIPPDYNNEQFF	TGTGCCAGCAGCTTAATTCCCCCGGACTATAACAATGAGCAGTTCTTC
TRBV29-1	-	-	TRBJ2-1	CSVPNGSLGNEQFF	TGCAGCGTCCCTAACGGCTCCTTGGGTAATGAGCAGTTCTTC
TRBV12-3/TRBV12-4	-	TRBD1	TRBJ2-2	CANSKPQGAGELFF	TGTGCCAACAGTAAACCTCAGGGGGCCGGGGAGCTGTTTTTT
TRBV7-9	few	-	TRBJ1-1	CASSVSGAGTEAFF	TGTGCCAGCAGCGTCAGCGGGGCTGGCACTGAAGCTTTCTTT
TRBV12-3/TRBV12-4	-	TRBD2	TRBJ2-1	CASSNHSGGENEQFF	TGTGCCAGCAGCAACCATAGCGGGGGGGAGAATGAGCAGTTCTTC
TRBV6-5	-	-	TRBJ1-1	CASSPPGGGLPLNTEAFF	TGTGCCAGCAGTCCCCCGGGCGGGGGCTTACCCTTGAACACTGAAGCTTTCTTT
TRBV5-1	-	TRBD1	TRBJ2-7	CASSLGPGTGESYEQYF	TGCGCCAGCAGCTTGGGCCCCGGGACAGGGGAGTCCTACGAGCAGTACTTC
TRBV7-2	few	-	TRBJ2-5	CASSLELLGMSKIETQYF	TGTGCCAGCAGCTTAGAATTGCTAGGGATGAGTAAGATTGAGACCCAGTACTTC
TRBV12-3/TRBV12-4	few	-	TRBJ2-2	CASSFESWDVNTGELFF	TGTGCCAGCAGTTTCGAGTCGTGGGACGTCAACACCGGGGAGCTGTTTTTT
TRBV27	-	-	TRBJ2-2	CASSWQKNTGELFF	TGTGCCAGCAGTTGGCAGAAAAACACCGGGGAGCTGTTTTTT
TRBV7-9	few	TRBD1	TRBJ2-1	CASSLPRGWNEQFF	TGTGCCAGCAGCTTACCCAGGGGGTGGAATGAGCAGTTCTTC
TRBV7-9	-	-	TRBJ2-7	CASSLDWGKPEQYF	TGTGCCAGCAGCTTAGACTGGGGGAAACCCGAGCAGTACTTC
TRBV7-4	-	-	TRBJ2-2	CASSLDWEPNTRELFF	TGTGCCAGCAGCTTAGATTGGGAACCGAACACCAGGGAGCTGTTTTTT
TRBV19	few	TRBD1	TRBJ2-1	CASSRTGGPRSYNEQFF	TGTGCCAGTAGCCGAACAGGGGGTCCCCGCTCCTACAATGAGCAGTTCTTC
TRBV24-1	-	TRBD1	TRBJ2-5	CATSDKGQGPERETQYF	TGTGCCACCAGTGACAAGGGACAGGGACCCGAAAGAGAGACCCAGTACTTC
TRBV27	-	TRBD1	TRBJ1-1	CASSFRRQGAGEAFF	TGTGCCAGCAGTTTCAGGCGACAGGGGGCAGGTGAAGCTTTCTTT
TRBV27	few	TRBD2	TRBJ2-5	CASSGSGGARKTQYF	TGTGCCAGCAGTGGTAGCGGGGGGGCCAGAAAGACCCAGTACTTC
TRBV19	-	-	TRBJ2-1	CASSIVQGGGNEQFF	TGTGCCAGTAGTATAGTACAGGGTGGTGGCAATGAGCAGTTCTTC
TRBV12-5	few	-	TRBJ2-3	CASVPAGRGYTDTQYF	TGTGCTAGTGTTCCCGCCGGTCGGGGTTACACAGATACGCAGTATTTT
TRBV27	-	-	TRBJ1-1	CASSSLSDDTEAFF	TGTGCCAGCAGTTCCCTCTCGGACGACACTGAAGCTTTCTTT
TRBV12-3/TRBV12-4	-	TRBD1	TRBJ2-3	CASSQTDRVDVTDTQYF	TGTGCCAGCAGTCAAACGGACAGGGTAGATGTTACAGATACGCAGTATTTT
TRBV12-3/TRBV12-4	-	-	TRBJ1-2	CASTPGAFNYGYTF	TGTGCCAGCACCCCGGGGGCGTTTAACTATGGCTACACCTTC
TRBV6-6	few	TRBD1	TRBJ1-2	CASIWDRGMLYGYTF	TGTGCCAGCATCTGGGACAGGGGGATGCTCTATGGCTACACCTTC
TRBV7-8	many	-	TRBJ2-5	CASSLTPPNGLLAEETQYF	TGTGCCAGCAGCTTAACACCCCCCAATGGTCTATTAGCCGAAGAGACCCAGTACTTC
TRBV7-6	many	TRBD1	TRBJ2-7	CASSPGQGRAYEQYF	TGTGCCAGCAGCCCCGGACAGGGTCGGGCCTACGAGCAGTACTTC
TRBV7-6	many	-	TRBJ2-3	CASSRGHSLTDTQYF	TGTGCCAGCAGCCGGGGACATAGCCTCACAGATACGCAGTATTTT
TRBV7-9	-	TRBD1	TRBJ2-1	CASIRTRQGNNEQFF	TGTGCCAGCATCAGGACAAGACAGGGGAACAATGAGCAGTTCTTC
TRBV14	once	-	TRBJ2-5	CASSQDKGYQETQYF	TGTGCCAGCAGCCAAGATAAAGGGTACCAAGAGACCCAGTACTTC
TRBV6-6	many	-	TRBJ1-2	CASSPDAGYTF	TGTGCCAGCAGTCCAGACGCTGGCTACACCTTC